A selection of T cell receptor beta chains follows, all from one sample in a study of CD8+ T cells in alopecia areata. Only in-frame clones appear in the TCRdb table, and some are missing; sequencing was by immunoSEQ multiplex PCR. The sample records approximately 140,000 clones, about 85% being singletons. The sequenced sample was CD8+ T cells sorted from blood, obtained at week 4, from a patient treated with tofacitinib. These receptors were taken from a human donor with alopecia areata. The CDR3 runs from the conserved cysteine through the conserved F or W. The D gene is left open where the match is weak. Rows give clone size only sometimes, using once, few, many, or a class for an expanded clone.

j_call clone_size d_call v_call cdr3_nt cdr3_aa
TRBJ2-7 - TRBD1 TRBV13 TGTGCCAGCAGCTCCCGGGACAGGGGATACTACGAGCAGTACTTC CASSSRDRGYYEQYF
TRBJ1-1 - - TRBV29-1 TGCAGCGTCCAAGACAGCTTTTCAAACACTGAAGCTTTCTTT CSVQDSFSNTEAFF
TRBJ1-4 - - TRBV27 TGTGCCAGCAGTTTAACAGTTGCAACTAATGAAAAACTGTTTTTT CASSLTVATNEKLFF
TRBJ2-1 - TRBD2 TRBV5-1 TGCGCCAGCAGCTCGACTAGCGGGCCCTACAATGAGCAGTTCTTC CASSSTSGPYNEQFF
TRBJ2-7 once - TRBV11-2 TGTGCCAGCAGCTTAGTAGTGGACTACGAGCAGTACTTC CASSLVVDYEQYF
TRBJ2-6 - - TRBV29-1 TGCAGCGTTGAAGACTGGCTAGCTTCGAGCTCTGGGGCCAACGTCCTGACTTTC CSVEDWLASSSGANVLTF
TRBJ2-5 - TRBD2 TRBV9 TGTGCCAGCAGCGTAGGAGGGAGCGGGAAGACCCAGTACTTC CASSVGGSGKTQYF
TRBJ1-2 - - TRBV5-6 TGTGCCAGCAGCCATCGACACTTGATGGGCCAACCGCTCCTGGATGGCTACACCTTC CASSHRHLMGQPLLDGYTF
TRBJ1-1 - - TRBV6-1 TGTGCCAGCAGTGAAGCTGACACATCAATATGGCAGGAAGCTTTCTTT CASSEADTSIWQEAFF
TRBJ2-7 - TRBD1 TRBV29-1 TGCAGCGTTGAAGGCCCAGGGGGCAGCTCCTACGAGCAGTACTTC CSVEGPGGSSYEQYF
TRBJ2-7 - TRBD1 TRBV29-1 TGCAGCGTTGTGGGGACAGGGGGCTCCTACGAGCAGTACTTC CSVVGTGGSYEQYF
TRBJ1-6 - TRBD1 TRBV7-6 TGTGCCAGCAGCTTAGGGGACAGGGGACCCTATAATTCACCCCTCCACTTT CASSLGDRGPYNSPLHF
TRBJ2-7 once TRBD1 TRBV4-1 TGCGCCAGCAGCCAAGCACAGGGGGCGTGGGAGCAGTACTTC CASSQAQGAWEQYF
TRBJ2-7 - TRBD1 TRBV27 TGTGCCAGCAGTCCCCGGGACAGGCACTCCTACGAGCAGTACTTC CASSPRDRHSYEQYF
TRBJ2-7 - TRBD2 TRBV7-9 TGTGCCAGCAGCTCCGGACTAGCGCGGTCCTACGAGCAGTACTTC CASSSGLARSYEQYF
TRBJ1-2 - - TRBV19 TGTGCCAGTAGTGGGGCTGGCTACACCTTC CASSGAGYTF
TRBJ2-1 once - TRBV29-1 TGCAGCGTTGACGGTGGTGAGCAGTTCTTC CSVDGGEQFF
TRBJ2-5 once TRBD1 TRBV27 TGTGCCAGCAGTTCCTTAAGTACCGGACAGGGAGGCGAGACCCAGTACTTC CASSSLSTGQGGETQYF
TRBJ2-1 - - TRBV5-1 TGCGCCAGCAGCTTGCGACTGCATCCCTACAATGAGCAGTTCTTC CASSLRLHPYNEQFF
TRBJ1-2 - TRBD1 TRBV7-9 TGTGCCAGCAGCGCCCCACAGGGGAGTAAGGAGTATGGCTACACCTTC CASSAPQGSKEYGYTF
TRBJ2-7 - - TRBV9 TGTGCCAGCAGCGAACAAGCGGCACTAGCTACGGGCGAGCAGTACTTC CASSEQAALATGEQYF
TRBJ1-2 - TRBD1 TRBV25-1 TGTGCCAGCAGTGCTTCGGGACAGGGGATCTATGGCTACACCTTC CASSASGQGIYGYTF
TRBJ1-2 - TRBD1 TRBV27 TGTGCCAGCAGTTTAAGGCAGGGGGCGATCGGCTACTATGGCTACACCTTC CASSLRQGAIGYYGYTF
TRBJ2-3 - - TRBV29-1 TGCAGCGTCGAACCGTCTGCGGGACGGAGCCCCTTAGATACGCAGTATTTT CSVEPSAGRSPLDTQYF
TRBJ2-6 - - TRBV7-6 TGTGCCAGCAGCCCTTCATTGGGTTCCTCTGGGGCCAACGTCCTGACTTTC CASSPSLGSSGANVLTF
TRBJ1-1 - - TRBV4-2 TGTGCCAGCAGCAGGTCGAACACTGAAGCTTTCTTT CASSRSNTEAFF
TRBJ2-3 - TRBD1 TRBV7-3 TGTGCCAGCAGCTTAACACAGGGGTTTGCAGATACGCAGTATTTT CASSLTQGFADTQYF
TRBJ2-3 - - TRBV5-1 TGCGCCAGCAGCCCAGGGGATAACACAGATACGCAGTATTTT CASSPGDNTDTQYF
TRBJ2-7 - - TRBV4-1 TGCGCCAGCAGCCAAACCTGGTCCTACGAGCAGTACTTC CASSQTWSYEQYF